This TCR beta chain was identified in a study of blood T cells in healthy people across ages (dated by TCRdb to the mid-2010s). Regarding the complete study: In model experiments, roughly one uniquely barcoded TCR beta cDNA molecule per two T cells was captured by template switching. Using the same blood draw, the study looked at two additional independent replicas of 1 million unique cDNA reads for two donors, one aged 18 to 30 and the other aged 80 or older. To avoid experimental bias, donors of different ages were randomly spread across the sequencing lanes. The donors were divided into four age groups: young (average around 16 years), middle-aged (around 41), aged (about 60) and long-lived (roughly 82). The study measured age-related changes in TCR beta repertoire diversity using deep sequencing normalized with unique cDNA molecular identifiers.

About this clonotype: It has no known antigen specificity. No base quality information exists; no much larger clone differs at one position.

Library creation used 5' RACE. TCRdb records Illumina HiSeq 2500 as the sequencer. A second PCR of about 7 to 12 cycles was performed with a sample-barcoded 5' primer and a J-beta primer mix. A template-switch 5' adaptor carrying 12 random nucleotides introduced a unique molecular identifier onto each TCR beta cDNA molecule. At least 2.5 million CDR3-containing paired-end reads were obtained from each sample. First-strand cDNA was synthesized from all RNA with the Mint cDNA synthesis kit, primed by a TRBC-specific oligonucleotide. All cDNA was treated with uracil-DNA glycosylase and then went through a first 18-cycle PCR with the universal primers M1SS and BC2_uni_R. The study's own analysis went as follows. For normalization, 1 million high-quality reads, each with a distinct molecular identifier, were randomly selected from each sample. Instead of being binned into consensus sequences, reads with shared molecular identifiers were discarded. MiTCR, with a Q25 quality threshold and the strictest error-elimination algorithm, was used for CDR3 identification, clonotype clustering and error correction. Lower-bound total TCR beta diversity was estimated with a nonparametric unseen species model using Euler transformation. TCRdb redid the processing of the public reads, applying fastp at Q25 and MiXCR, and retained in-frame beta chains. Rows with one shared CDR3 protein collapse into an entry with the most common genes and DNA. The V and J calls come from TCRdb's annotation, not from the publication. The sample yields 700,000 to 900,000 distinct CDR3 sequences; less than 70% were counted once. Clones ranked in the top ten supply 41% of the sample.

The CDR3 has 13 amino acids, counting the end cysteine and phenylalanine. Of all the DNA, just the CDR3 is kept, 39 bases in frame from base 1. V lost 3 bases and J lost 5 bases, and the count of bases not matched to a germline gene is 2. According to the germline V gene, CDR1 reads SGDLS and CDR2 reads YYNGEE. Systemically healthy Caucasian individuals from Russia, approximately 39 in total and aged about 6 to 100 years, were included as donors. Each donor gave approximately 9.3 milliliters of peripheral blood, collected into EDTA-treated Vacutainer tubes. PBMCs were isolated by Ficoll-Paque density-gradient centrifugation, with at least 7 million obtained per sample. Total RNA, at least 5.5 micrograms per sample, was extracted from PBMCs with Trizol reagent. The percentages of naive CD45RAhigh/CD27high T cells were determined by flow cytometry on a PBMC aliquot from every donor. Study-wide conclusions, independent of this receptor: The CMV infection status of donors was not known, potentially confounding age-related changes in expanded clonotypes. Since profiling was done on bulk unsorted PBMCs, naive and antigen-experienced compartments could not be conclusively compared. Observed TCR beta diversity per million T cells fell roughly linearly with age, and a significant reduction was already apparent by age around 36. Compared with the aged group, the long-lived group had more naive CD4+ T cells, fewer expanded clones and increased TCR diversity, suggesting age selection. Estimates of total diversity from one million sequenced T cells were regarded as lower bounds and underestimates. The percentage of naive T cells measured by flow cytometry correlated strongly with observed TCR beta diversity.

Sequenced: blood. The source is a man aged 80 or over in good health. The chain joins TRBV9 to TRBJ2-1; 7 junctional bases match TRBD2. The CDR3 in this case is CASSGGGNNEQFF. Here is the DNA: TGTGCCAGCAGCGGGGGGGGAAACAATGAGCAGTTCTTC. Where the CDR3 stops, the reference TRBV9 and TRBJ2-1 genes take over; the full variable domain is DSGVTQTPKHLITATGQRVTLRCSPRSGDLSVYWYQQSLDQGLQFLIQYYNGEERAKGNILERFSAQQFPDLHSELNLSSLELGDSALYFCASSGGGNNEQFFGPGTRLTVL.